The 8 T cell receptor beta chains below were found in one sample sequenced in a study of blood T cell repertoires in COVID-19. Profiling relied on immunoSEQ multiplex PCR, and the TCRdb table lists in-frame clones only, not all of them. Among roughly 67,000 clones listed, 65% to 80% were seen once. Sequencing was done on a sample of peripheral blood. These receptor sequences come from a human donor in a cohort sampled during active COVID-19.

The rearrangement joins TRBV10-3 to TRBJ2-5; D is possibly TRBD2 (6 bases). This CDR3 has 12 amino acids. Germline CDR1 and CDR2: ENHRY and SYGVKD. V was clipped by 2 bases and J by 5 bases, with 6 bases between them. CDR3 DNA: TGTGCCATCAGTGAGGGAGGGGAGACCCAGTACTTC. This gives the protein CAISEGGETQYF.

The chain uses TRBV6-1 and TRBJ2-5; 12 bases are shared with TRBD2. Germline-derived CDR1 and CDR2 are MNHNS and SASEGT. The V segment lost 1 base and the J segment 2 bases; nucleotides outside the gene matches: 11. The CDR3 contains 19 residues. Here the CDR3 DNA reads TGTGCCAGCAGTGAAGATCCCCGACTAGCGGGAGAGGGTCAAGAGACCCAGTACTTC. Protein sequence: CASSEDPRLAGEGQETQYF.

The chain combines TRBV9 with TRBJ2-6; D might be TRBD1 (5 bases). Trimming left V 0 bases short and J 4 bases short, with 14 bases between. There are 17 residues in the CDR3. Germline V gene sequence: CDR1 SGDLS, CDR2 YYNGEE. This CDR3 reads CASSVVRVSGGANVLTF. The CDR3 DNA reads as TGTGCCAGCAGCGTAGTAAGGGTTTCAGGGGGGGCCAACGTCCTGACTTTC.

V and J are TRBV5-1 and TRBJ2-5, with D possibly TRBD2 on 6 matching bases. Trimming left V 4 bases short and J 5 bases short, with 18 bases between. Per germline, CDR1 SGHRS and CDR2 YFSETQ. This CDR3 region has 15 residues. The CDR3: CASSTGTGNFETQYF. CDR3 in DNA: TGCGCCAGCAGCACCGGGACTGGGAATTTTGAGACCCAGTACTTC.

V gene TRBV2 combines with J gene TRBJ1-5; 8 nucleotides line up with TRBD1. CDR1 SNHLY and CDR2 FYNNEI come from the germline V gene. The CDR3 sequence is 16 residues long. Germline trimming cut 5 bases from V and 4 bases from J; bases unmatched to any gene: 10. The CDR3, as DNA: TGTGCCAGCAGTCCTCTTGGACAGGGATCAAATCAGCCCCAGCATTTT. Its protein is CASSPLGQGSNQPQHF.

This clone is medium-sized. This sequence joins TRBV21-1 and TRBJ2-7; the tabulated D call, TRBD1, remains unverified against the DNA. TRBV21-1 is annotated as a pseudogene. CDR3 length: 16 residues. CDR3 protein: CASSEREGQGCYEQYF. The CDR3 region has the DNA TGTGCCAGCAGCGAAAGGGAGGGACAGGGGTGCTACGAGCAGTACTTC.

Ten or more counts support this clone. The chain joins TRBV6-2 or TRBV6-3 to TRBJ2-5; possible D gene TRBD1, 9 bases. The CDR3 totals 18 residues. Germline values: CDR1 MNHEY, CDR2 SVGEGT. V was shortened by 6 bases and J by 2 bases, with 25 bases between the two germline ends. This chain's CDR3 is CASSHYLSGTGRQETQYF. For the CDR3, the DNA is TGTGCCAGCAGCCACTACCTTAGCGGGACAGGGAGACAAGAGACCCAGTACTTC.

V gene TRBV2 combines with J gene TRBJ2-2, with 11 bases matching TRBD2. Trimming took 6 bases from V and 1 from J; bases not matched to a gene: 4. Germline V gene sequence: CDR1 SNHLY, CDR2 FYNNEI. The CDR3 runs 16 residues. DNA of the CDR3: TGTGCCAGCAGCGGGACTAGCGGTCGGAACACCGGGGAGCTGTTTTTT. Residues: CASSGTSGRNTGELFF.